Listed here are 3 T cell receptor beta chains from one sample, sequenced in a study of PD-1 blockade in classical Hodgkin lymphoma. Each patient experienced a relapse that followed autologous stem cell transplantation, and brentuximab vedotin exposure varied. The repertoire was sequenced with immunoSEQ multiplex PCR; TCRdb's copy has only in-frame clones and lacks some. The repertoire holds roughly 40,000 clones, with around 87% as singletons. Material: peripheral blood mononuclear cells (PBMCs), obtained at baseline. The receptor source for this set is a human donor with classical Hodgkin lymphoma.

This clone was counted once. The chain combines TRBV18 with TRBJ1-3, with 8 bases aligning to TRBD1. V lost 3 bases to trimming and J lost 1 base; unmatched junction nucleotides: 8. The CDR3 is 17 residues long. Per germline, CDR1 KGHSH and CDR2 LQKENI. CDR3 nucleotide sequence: TGTGCCAGCTCACCGCTCCGGGGACAGGAGTCTGGAAACACCATATATTTT. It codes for CASSPLRGQESGNTIYF.

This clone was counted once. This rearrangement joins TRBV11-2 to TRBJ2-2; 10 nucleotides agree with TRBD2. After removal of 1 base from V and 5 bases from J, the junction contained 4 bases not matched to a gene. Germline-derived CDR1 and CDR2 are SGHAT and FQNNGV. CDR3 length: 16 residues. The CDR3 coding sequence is TGTGCCAGCAGCTTAGGCTCTAGCGGGAGTACCGGGGAGCTGTTTTTT. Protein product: CASSLGSSGSTGELFF.

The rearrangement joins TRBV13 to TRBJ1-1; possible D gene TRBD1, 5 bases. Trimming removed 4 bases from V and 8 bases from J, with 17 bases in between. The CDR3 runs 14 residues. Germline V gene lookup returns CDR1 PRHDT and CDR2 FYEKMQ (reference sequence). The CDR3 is CASSYQPRGNEAFF. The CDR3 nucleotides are TGTGCCAGCAGCTACCAACCCCGGGGGAACGAAGCTTTCTTT.